This TCR beta chain derives from a study of CD8+ T cells in alopecia areata. Findings of the study overall: Many expanded lesional clones persisted during tofacitinib (in both scalp and blood).

A word on this clone: Antigen unknown.

The treatment: oral pan-JAK inhibitor, 5-10 mg twice daily. V lost 0 bases and J lost 3, with 15 bases in between. The germline gives CDR1 SGHRS, CDR2 YFSETQ. CDR3 length equals 16 residues. Extracted RNA was reverse transcribed, and the resulting cDNA served as sequencing template. Sequenced by immunoSEQ multiplex PCR; TCRdb stores in-frame clones only, minus some. The sample includes approximately 180,000 clones, about 53% of them seen just once. The origin of this receptor is a human donor with alopecia areata. Source: CD8+ T cells sorted from blood, taken at week 24, from a patient treated with tofacitinib. The chain joins TRBV5-1 to TRBJ2-5; D possibly matches TRBD1 or TRBD2 (5 bases each). CDR3 amino acids: CASSLALGTAKETQYF. For the CDR3, the DNA is TGCGCCAGCAGCTTGGCGCTAGGGACGGCTAAAGAGACCCAGTACTTC.